This T cell receptor beta chain was identified during a study of T cell repertoires in cytomegalovirus infection (dated by TCRdb to between 2019 and 2020). About the study as a whole: Donor HLA type was relevant to the analysis, as public TCR beta signatures indicated carriage of CMV infection together with the matching HLA type.

Broad study findings and their caveats: Carriers of CMV infection plus the relevant HLA type were discriminated by the cumulative frequency of public TCR beta family members in the study cohort and in an independent roughly 340-donor cohort. The ex vivo response was dominated by HLA-C-restricted CMV-specific TCR beta clonotypes, which also provided the single most frequent clonotype in two of eight donors.

The table lists this clonotype with a few counts. Its antigen is still unknown. No much larger clone is present one base from it, and per-base qualities are unavailable. From the germline V gene, CDR1 is MDHEN and CDR2 is SYDVKM. The CDR3, from cysteine to phenylalanine, totals 17 residues. The entry retains the CDR3 DNA only, 51 bases that are in frame from base 1. Ends trimmed: V by 6 bases, J by 1 base; bases unmatched to a gene: 5. The sample was run on an Illumina HiSeq 1500. TCRdb's own reprocessing of the public reads used fastp at Q25 and MiXCR and kept productive beta chains. CDR3 protein duplicates are merged, each entry listing the most common genes and DNA. The sample data list around 170,000 distinct CDR3 sequences, and about a sixth of these were observed just once. The ten largest clonotypes hold about 19% of the sample.

Sequenced sample: CD8+ T cells from PBMCs. The chain was built from TRBV28 and TRBJ2-1; 14 middle bases align to TRBD2. The TCR originated in a human donor in good health (CMV status not recorded). Some clones in this sample may be carry-over from other donors' samples. The CDR3 region has the sequence CASSSGTSGRSYNEQFF. In nucleotides, the sequence is TGTGCCAGCAGCTCCGGGACTAGCGGGAGATCCTACAATGAGCAGTTCTTC.